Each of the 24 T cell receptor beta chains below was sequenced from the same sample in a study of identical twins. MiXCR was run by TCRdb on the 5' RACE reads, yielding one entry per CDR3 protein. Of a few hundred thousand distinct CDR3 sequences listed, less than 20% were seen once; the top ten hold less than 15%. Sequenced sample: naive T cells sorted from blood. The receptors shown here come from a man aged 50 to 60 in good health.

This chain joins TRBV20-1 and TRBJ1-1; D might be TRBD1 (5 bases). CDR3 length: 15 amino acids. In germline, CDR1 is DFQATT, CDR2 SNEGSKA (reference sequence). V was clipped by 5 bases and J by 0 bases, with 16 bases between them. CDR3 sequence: CSAVGQSELNTEAFF. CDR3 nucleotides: TGCAGTGCTGTGGGGCAGTCTGAATTGAACACTGAAGCTTTCTTT.

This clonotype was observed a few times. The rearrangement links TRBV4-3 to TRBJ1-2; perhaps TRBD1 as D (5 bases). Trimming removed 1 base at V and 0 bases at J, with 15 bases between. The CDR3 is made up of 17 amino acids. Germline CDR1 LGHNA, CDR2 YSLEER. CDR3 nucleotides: TGCGCCAGCAGCCAAGGAGGGGCCAGGGTCCCTAACTATGGCTACACCTTC. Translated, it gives CASSQGGARVPNYGYTF.

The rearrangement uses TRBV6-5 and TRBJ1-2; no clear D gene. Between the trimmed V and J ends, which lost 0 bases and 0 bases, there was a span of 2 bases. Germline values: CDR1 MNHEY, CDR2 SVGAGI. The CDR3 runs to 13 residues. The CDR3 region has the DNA TGTGCCAGCAGTTACTCGTCTAACTATGGCTACACCTTC. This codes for CASSYSSNYGYTF.

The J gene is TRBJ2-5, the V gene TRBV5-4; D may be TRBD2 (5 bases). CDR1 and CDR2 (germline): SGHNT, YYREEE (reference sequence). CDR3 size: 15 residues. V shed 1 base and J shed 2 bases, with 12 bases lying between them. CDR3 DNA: TGTGCCAGCAGCTTGCCCAGCGGACCGCAAGAGACCCAGTACTTC. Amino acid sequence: CASSLPSGPQETQYF.

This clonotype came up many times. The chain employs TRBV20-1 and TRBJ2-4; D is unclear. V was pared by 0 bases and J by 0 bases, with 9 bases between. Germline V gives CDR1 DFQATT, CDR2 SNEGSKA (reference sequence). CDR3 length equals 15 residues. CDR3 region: CSARDIILAKNIQYF. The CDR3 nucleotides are TGCAGTGCTAGAGATATAATTCTAGCCAAAAACATTCAGTACTTC.

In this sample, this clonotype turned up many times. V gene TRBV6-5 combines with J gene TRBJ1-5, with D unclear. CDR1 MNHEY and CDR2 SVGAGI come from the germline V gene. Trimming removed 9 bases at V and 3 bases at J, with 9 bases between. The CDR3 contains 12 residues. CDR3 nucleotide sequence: TGTGCCAGAGGGCAGGACAATCAGCCCCAGCATTTT. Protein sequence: CARGQDNQPQHF.

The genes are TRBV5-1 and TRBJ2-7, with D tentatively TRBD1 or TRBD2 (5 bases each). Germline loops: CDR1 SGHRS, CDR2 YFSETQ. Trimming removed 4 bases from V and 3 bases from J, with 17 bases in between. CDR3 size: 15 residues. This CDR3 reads CASSPGAGLYYEQYF. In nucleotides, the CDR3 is TGCGCCAGCAGCCCCGGGGCAGGACTTTACTACGAGCAGTACTTC.

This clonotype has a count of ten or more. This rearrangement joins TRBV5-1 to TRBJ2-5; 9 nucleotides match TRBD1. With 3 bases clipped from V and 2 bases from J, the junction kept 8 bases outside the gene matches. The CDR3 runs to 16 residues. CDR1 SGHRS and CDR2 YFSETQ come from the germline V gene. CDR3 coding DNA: TGCGCCAGCAGCTCCCCCGGGACAGGGCAGCAAGAGACCCAGTACTTC. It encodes CASSSPGTGQQETQYF.

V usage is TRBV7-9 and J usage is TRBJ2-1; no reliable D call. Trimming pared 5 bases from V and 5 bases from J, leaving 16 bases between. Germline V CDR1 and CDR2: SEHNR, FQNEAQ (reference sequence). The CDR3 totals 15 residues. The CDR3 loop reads CASSPFALNNNEQFF. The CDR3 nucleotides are TGTGCCAGCAGCCCTTTTGCGTTGAACAACAATGAGCAGTTCTTC. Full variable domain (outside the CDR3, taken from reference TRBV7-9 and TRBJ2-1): DTGVSQNPRHKITKRGQNVTFRCDPISEHNRLYWYRQTLGQGPEFLTYFQNEAQLEKSRLLSDRFSAERPKGSFSTLEIQRTEQGDSAMYLCASSPFALNNNEQFFGPGTRLTVL.

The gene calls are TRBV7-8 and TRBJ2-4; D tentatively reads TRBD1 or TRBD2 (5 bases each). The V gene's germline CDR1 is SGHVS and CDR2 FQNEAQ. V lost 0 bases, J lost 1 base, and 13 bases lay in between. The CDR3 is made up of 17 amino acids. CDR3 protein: CASSLAQGPAAKNIQYF. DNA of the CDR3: TGTGCCAGCAGCTTAGCGCAGGGACCTGCGGCCAAAAACATTCAGTACTTC.

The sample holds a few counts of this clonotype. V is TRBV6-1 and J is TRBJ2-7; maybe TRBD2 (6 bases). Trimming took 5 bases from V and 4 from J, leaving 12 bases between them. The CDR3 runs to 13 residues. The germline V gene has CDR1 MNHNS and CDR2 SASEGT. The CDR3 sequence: CASSTPGTYEQYF. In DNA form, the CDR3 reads TGTGCCAGCAGTACGCCAGGGACTTACGAGCAGTACTTC.

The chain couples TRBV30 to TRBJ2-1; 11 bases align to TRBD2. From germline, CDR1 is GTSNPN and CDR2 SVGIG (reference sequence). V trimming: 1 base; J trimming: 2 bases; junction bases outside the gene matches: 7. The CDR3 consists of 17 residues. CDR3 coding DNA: TGTGCCTGGAGTGGTGGTAGCGGGGGGGCGGCCTACAATGAGCAGTTCTTC. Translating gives CAWSGGSGGAAYNEQFF. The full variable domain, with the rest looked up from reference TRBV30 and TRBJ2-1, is SQTIHQWPATLVQPVGSPLSLECTVEGTSNPNLYWYRQAAGRGLQLLFYSVGIGQISSEVPQNLSASRPQDRQFILSSKKLLLSDSGFYLCAWSGGSGGAAYNEQFFGPGTRLTVL.

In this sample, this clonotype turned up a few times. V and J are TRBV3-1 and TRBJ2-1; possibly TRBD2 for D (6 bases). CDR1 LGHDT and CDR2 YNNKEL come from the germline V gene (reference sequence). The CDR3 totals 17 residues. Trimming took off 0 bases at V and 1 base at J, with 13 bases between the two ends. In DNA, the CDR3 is TGTGCCAGCAGCCAAGATACTCTAGCGTTGTCCTACAATGAGCAGTTCTTC. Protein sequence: CASSQDTLALSYNEQFF.

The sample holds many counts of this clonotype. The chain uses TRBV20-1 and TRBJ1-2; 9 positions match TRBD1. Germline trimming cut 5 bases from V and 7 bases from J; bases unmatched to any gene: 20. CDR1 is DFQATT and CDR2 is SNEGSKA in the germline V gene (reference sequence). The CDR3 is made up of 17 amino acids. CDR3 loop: CSAGGNGPGQGSSGYTF. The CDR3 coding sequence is TGCAGTGCTGGCGGGAACGGCCCGGGACAGGGAAGTAGTGGCTACACCTTC.

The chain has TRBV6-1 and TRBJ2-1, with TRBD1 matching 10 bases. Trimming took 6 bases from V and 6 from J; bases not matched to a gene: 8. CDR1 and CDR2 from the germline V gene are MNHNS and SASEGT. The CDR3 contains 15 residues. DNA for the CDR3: TGTGCCAGCAGCACGGCCGGGACAGGGGCCAATGAGCAGTTCTTC. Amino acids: CASSTAGTGANEQFF.

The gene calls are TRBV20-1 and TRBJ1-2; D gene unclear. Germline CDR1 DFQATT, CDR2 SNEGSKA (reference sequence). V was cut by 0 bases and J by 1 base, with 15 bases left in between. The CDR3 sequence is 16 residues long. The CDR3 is CSARDRSKGFNYGYTF. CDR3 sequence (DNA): TGCAGTGCTAGAGATCGTAGTAAGGGTTTTAACTATGGCTACACCTTC.

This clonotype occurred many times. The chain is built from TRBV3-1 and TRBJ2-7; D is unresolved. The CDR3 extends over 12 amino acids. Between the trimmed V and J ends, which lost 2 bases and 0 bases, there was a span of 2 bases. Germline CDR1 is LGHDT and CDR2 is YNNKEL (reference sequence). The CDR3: CASSQSSYEQYF. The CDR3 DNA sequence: TGTGCCAGCAGCCAAAGCTCCTACGAGCAGTACTTC.

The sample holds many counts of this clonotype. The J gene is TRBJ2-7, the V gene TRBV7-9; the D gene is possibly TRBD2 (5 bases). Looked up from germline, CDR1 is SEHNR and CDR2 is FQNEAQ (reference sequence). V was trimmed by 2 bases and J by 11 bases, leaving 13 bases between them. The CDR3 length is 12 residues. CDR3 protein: CASSLSGLQEYF. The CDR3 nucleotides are TGTGCCAGCAGCTTAAGCGGACTCCAGGAGTACTTC.

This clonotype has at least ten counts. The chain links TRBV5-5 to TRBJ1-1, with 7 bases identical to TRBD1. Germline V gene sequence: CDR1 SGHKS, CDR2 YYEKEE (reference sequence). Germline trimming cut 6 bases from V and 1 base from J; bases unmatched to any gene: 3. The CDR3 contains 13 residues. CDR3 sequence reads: CASKNRGNTEAFF. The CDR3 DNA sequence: TGTGCCAGCAAAAACAGGGGGAACACTGAAGCTTTCTTT. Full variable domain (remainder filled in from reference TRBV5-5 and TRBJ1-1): DAGVTQSPTHLIKTRGQQVTLRCSPISGHKSVSWYQQVLGQGPQFIFQYYEKEERGRGNFPDRFSARQFPNYSSELNVNALLLGDSALYLCASKNRGNTEAFFGQGTRLTVV.

CDR3: CASSLGPSAGAFF. CDR3 coding DNA: TGTGCCAGCAGCTTAGGACCCTCGGCGGGGGCTTTCTTT. This chain links TRBV11-2 with TRBJ1-1; D gene ambiguous. In germline, CDR1 is SGHAT, CDR2 FQNNGV. This CDR3 is built from 13 residues. Trimming removed 1 base at V and 11 bases at J, with 14 bases between. Together with reference TRBV11-2 and TRBJ1-1, the CDR3 gives the full variable domain: EAGVAQSPRYKIIEKRQSVAFWCNPISGHATLYWYQQILGQGPKLLIQFQNNGVVDDSQLPKDRFSAERLKGVDSTLKIQPAKLEDSAVYLCASSLGPSAGAFFGQGTRLTVV.

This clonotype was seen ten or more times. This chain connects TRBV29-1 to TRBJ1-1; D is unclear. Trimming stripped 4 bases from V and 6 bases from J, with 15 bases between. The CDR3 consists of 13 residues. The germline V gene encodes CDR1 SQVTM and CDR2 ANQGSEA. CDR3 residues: CSVVTGIGAEAFF. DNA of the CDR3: TGCAGCGTTGTGACTGGCATTGGGGCTGAAGCTTTCTTT.

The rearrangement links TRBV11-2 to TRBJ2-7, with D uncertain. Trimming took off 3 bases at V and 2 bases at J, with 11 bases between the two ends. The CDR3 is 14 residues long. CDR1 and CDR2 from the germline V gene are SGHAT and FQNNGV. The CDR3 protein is CASSLQLGTYEQYF. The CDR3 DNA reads TGTGCCAGCAGCTTGCAACTGGGTACCTACGAGCAGTACTTC.

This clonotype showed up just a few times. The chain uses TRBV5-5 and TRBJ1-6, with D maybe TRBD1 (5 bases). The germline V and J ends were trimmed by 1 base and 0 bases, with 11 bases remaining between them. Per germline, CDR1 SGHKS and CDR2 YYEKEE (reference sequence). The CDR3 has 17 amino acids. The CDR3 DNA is TGTGCCAGCAGCTTGAGGCAGGGAGGCTCCTATAATTCACCCCTCCACTTT. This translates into CASSLRQGGSYNSPLHF.

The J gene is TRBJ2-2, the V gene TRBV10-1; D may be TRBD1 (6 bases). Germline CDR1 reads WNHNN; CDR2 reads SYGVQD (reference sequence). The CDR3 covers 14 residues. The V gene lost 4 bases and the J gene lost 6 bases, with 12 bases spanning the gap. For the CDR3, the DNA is TGCGCCAGCAGTGCCTTACAGGGTCCCGGGGAGCTGTTTTTT. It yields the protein CASSALQGPGELFF.